Each of the 21 T cell receptor beta chains below was sequenced from the same sample in a study of type 1 and type 2 diabetes patients. The PCR template was genomic DNA. Multiplex PCR with 30 forward and 13 reverse primers amplified the TCR beta CDR3. One entry per CDR3 protein, called by TCRdb with MiXCR from the multiplex PCR reads. The sample lists about 290,000 distinct CDR3 sequences; around 47% were seen once. Material for sequencing was peripheral blood mononuclear cells (PBMCs). These TCRs come from a man aged 18 to 29 with type 2 diabetes.

This clonotype was counted only a few times. The chain carries TRBV20-1 and TRBJ2-1; the D is unclear. The CDR3 has 15 residues. V lost 0 bases and J 5 bases, leaving 14 bases between the germline ends. The V gene's germline CDR1 is DFQATT and CDR2 SNEGSKA (reference sequence). The CDR3 loop is CSARDWDLLNNEQFF. CDR3 sequence (DNA): TGCAGTGCTAGAGACTGGGATTTATTGAACAATGAGCAGTTCTTC.

To note about this clonotype: This may be a read error, as it is one base from a much larger clone. The rearrangement links TRBV30 to TRBJ1-6; a weak D match, TRBD1 (6 bases). The germline gives CDR1 GTSNPN, CDR2 SVGIG (reference sequence). This CDR3 is 11 amino acids long. V was clipped by 6 bases and J by 14 bases, with 14 bases between them. The CDR3 region has the DNA TGTGCCTGCGAACAGGGTGCAACCCTCCACTTT. It encodes CACEQGATLHF.

The rearrangement links TRBV6-1 to TRBJ1-1; D might be TRBD1 (6 bases). V was cut by 1 base and J by 5 bases, with 32 bases left in between. The CDR3 length is 21 residues. Germline V CDR1 and CDR2: MNHNS, SASEGT. CDR3 sequence: CASSEGRGTPFRTALLTEAFF. For the CDR3, the DNA is TGTGCCAGCAGTGAAGGTCGGGGCACTCCATTTCGGACAGCCCTTTTAACTGAAGCTTTCTTT.

A note on this clonotype: One end of the junction does not line up with germline, which may come from a read error. The rearrangement links TRBV19 to TRBJ2-3; 7 bases agree with TRBD1. The CDR3 covers 16 residues. Per germline, CDR1 LNHDA and CDR2 SQIVND (reference sequence). In nucleotides, the CDR3 is TGTGCCAGTAGTCATCCGGGGACAGAAAACACAGGTACGCAGTATTTT. This encodes CASSHPGTENTGTQYF.

J is TRBJ1-4 and V is TRBV6-5; D gene uncertain. The ends were cut back, 7 bases at V and 4 bases at J, with 13 bases in the middle. This CDR3 region has 14 residues. Germline CDR1 and CDR2: MNHEY and SVGAGI. Here the CDR3 DNA reads TGTGCCAGCACCCTAGCGGCTATTAATGAAAAACTGTTTTTT. Translating it yields CASTLAAINEKLFF.

The J gene is TRBJ1-4, the V gene TRBV7-3; D gene uncertain. V lost 2 bases and J lost 0, with 19 bases in between. Germline CDR1 and CDR2: SGHTA and FQGTGA. The CDR3 spans 19 residues. The DNA of the CDR3 is TGTGCCAGCAGCTTATACAAGACCTTAGTTCTGTCAACTAATGAAAAACTGTTTTTT. The encoded protein is CASSLYKTLVLSTNEKLFF.

The chain employs TRBV6-1 and TRBJ1-5; unclear D gene. CDR1 and CDR2 from the germline V gene are MNHNS and SASEGT. The CDR3 spans 14 residues. Trimming cost V 7 bases and J 3 bases, with 13 bases left between them. The CDR3 DNA is TGTGCCAGCACAAGGTCAGAGCCCAATCAGCCCCAGCATTTT. Translating it yields CASTRSEPNQPQHF.

The chain employs TRBV19 and TRBJ2-2, with D possibly being TRBD1 or TRBD2 (5 bases each). Trimming cost V 1 base and J 6 bases, with 12 bases left between them. Germline assignment: CDR1 LNHDA and CDR2 SQIVND (reference sequence). There are 15 residues in the CDR3. The CDR3 loop is CASSIGGRGAGELFF. CDR3 in DNA: TGTGCCAGTAGTATAGGAGGGAGAGGGGCCGGGGAGCTGTTTTTT.

This chain uses TRBV2 with TRBJ2-5; D ambiguous. CDR3 length: 13 residues. From germline, CDR1 is SNHLY and CDR2 FYNNEI. The V and J ends lost 7 bases and 2 bases respectively, with 11 bases between them. The CDR3 DNA reads as TGTGCCAGCACTTGGCAGCCTCAAGAGACCCAGTACTTC. This encodes CASTWQPQETQYF.

Turning to this clonotype: The junction and the germline gene differ at one end; a read error may be behind it. This chain connects TRBV19 to TRBJ1-4; D remains unclear. In germline, CDR1 is LNHDA, CDR2 SQIVND (reference sequence). This CDR3 has 14 residues. The chain's CDR3 is CASSQPRTTEKLSF. As DNA, the CDR3 is TGTGCCAGTAGCCAACCCCGGACTACTGAAAAACTGTCTTTT.

As concerns this clonotype: Germline is not matched at one junction end, which may reflect a read error. J is TRBJ2-5 and V is TRBV6-4; weak D call: TRBD2 (5 bases). Germline-derived CDR1 and CDR2 are MRHNA and SNTAGT. This CDR3 is built from 14 residues. CDR3 nucleotide sequence: TGTGCCATCAGTGAGGGTCAGGAACTTGAGACCCAGTACTTC. Its protein is CAISEGQELETQYF.

This clonotype was recorded once. The chain links TRBV6-1 to TRBJ2-5, with no clear D. The end of the DNA aligns better with TRBJ2-1, so the J call may be wrong. The CDR3 covers 11 residues. Germline V gene data show CDR1 as MNHNS and CDR2 as SASEGT. Here the CDR3 reads CASSGAAEQFF. The DNA of the CDR3 is TGTGCCAGCAGTGGGGCTGCCGAGCAGTTCTTC.

This clonotype appeared a few times. The genes are TRBV19 and TRBJ1-6, with 8 bases fitting TRBD1. V lost 6 bases and J lost 0; bases outside the gene matches: 10. This CDR3 region has 18 residues. The germline V gene encodes CDR1 LNHDA and CDR2 SQIVND (reference sequence). The CDR3 DNA reads TGTGCCAGTAGCCCCGGACAGGGAAAGAACTCCTATAATTCACCCCTCCACTTT. Amino acid sequence: CASSPGQGKNSYNSPLHF.

In this sample, this clonotype turned up a few times. The V gene is TRBV30, the J gene TRBJ1-1; possibly TRBD1 for D (5 bases). The CDR3 loop spans 13 amino acids. CDR1 GTSNPN and CDR2 SVGIG come from the germline V gene (reference sequence). V was clipped by 4 bases and J by 1 base, with 10 bases between them. CDR3 loop: CAWTPTGNTEAFF. CDR3 nucleotides: TGTGCCTGGACCCCCACAGGGAACACTGAAGCTTTCTTT.

In the case of this clonotype: A read error is possible here, since a much larger clone lies one base away. This CDR3 fails to terminate in the conserved phenylalanine or tryptophan, so it likely reflects a read error. The chain uses TRBV20-1 and TRBJ2-2; 13 bases map to TRBD2. Trimming cost V 4 bases and J 2 bases; bases outside gene matches: 7. Germline V gives CDR1 DFQATT, CDR2 SNEGSKA (reference sequence). The CDR3 is 17 amino acids. CDR3 in DNA: TGCAGTGCTAAAGGACTAGCGGGAGTTCTAAACACCGGGGAGCTGTTTTCT. Protein: CSAKGLAGVLNTGELFS.

This chain joins TRBV10-3 and TRBJ2-2; no reliable D call. The CDR3 loop spans 12 amino acids. Germline CDR1 and CDR2: ENHRY and SYGVKD. Trimming stripped 4 bases from V and 6 bases from J, with 6 bases between. CDR3 residues: CAISVPAGELFF. DNA for the CDR3: TGTGCCATCAGTGTTCCGGCCGGGGAGCTGTTTTTT.

With respect to this clonotype: A much larger clone lies one base from this, so it may be a read error. The rearrangement uses TRBV7-2 and TRBJ2-6; tentative D call: TRBD2 (6 bases). The CDR3 totals 15 residues. Trimming removed 6 bases at V and 2 bases at J, with 11 bases between. Per germline, CDR1 SGHTA and CDR2 FQGNSA. DNA for the CDR3: TGTACCAGCAGAGGGACGGGGGCTGGGGCCAACGTCCTGACTTTC. Translation: CTSRGTGAGANVLTF. Based on the CDR3 plus reference TRBV7-2 and TRBJ2-6, the full variable domain is GAGVSQSPSNKVTEKGKDVELRCDPISGHTALYWYRQSLGQGLEFLIYFQGNSAPDKSGLPSDRFSAERTGGSVSTLTIQRTQQEDSAVYLCTSRGTGAGANVLTFGAGSRLTVL.

With respect to this clonotype: A junction boundary mismatches the germline segment, possibly from a read error. The V gene is TRBV29-1, the J gene TRBJ2-2, with D perhaps TRBD2 (5 bases). CDR3 length: 13 residues. Germline CDR1 reads SQVTM; CDR2 reads ANQGSEA. CDR3 residues: CSVGRIYTGELLF. CDR3 nucleotide sequence: TGCAGCGTTGGAAGGATCTACACCGGGGAGCTGCTTTTT.

This clonotype was counted only a few times. V and J are TRBV10-2 and TRBJ1-5; a weak D match, TRBD1 (5 bases). V lost 6 bases, J lost 3 bases, and 12 bases lay in between. The germline V gene has CDR1 WSHSY and CDR2 SAAADI. The CDR3 totals 14 residues. CDR3 DNA sequence: TGCGCCAGCAGCGATGAGGACATCAATCAGCCCCAGCATTTT. Residues: CASSDEDINQPQHF.

J is TRBJ1-6 and V is TRBV7-8, with D tentatively TRBD1 (5 bases). Germline CDR1 is SGHVS and CDR2 is FQNEAQ. V lost 5 bases, J lost 10 bases, and 9 bases lay in between. The CDR3 length is 12 residues. The CDR3 DNA follows: TGTGCCAGCAGCCCCTGGACATCACCCCTCCACTTT. Encoded protein: CASSPWTSPLHF.

This clonotype was observed a single time. This sequence joins TRBV28 and TRBJ1-4, with a weak D call TRBD1 (6 bases). CDR1 MDHEN and CDR2 SYDVKM come from the germline V gene. V was trimmed by 8 bases and J by 8 bases, leaving 15 bases between them. CDR3 length: 13 amino acids. The CDR3 DNA reads as TGTGCCAGCGGAGACAGGATTGAGGAAAAACTGTTTTTT. Translation gives CASGDRIEEKLFF.